These T cell receptor beta chains were read from a single sample in a study of T cells in Graves' hyperthyroidism and ophthalmopathy. One entry per CDR3 protein, called by TCRdb with MiXCR from the multiplex PCR reads. The sample has a few hundred thousand distinct CDR3 sequences; about 46% are singletons. What was sequenced was peripheral blood or thyroid tissue (not recorded which). The receptors were gathered from an adult woman with Graves' disease, either hyperthyroidism or ophthalmopathy (not recorded which). Both conserved end residues are part of each CDR3. D genes are given only for firm matches. Clone size, where shown, is once, few, many, or a class for clones that have expanded.

j_call clone_size v_call d_call cdr3_nt cdr3_aa
TRBJ2-2 NA TRBV5-4 TRBD2 TGTGCCAGCAGCTCTGGACTAGCGGGAGGTATCGGGGAGCTGTTTTTT CASSSGLAGGIGELFF
TRBJ2-3 NA TRBV15 TRBD2 TGTGCCAAGGGGACTAGCGGGAGCAACACAGATACGCAGTATTTT CAKGTSGSNTDTQYF
TRBJ1-1 NA TRBV20-1 NA TGCAGTGCTAGAGATAGCAGGGACCCTGAAGCTTTCTTT CSARDSRDPEAFF
TRBJ2-7 few TRBV10-2 TRBD2 TGCGCCAGCAGTGTGACTAGCGGGAGGGACGAGCAGTACTTC CASSVTSGRDEQYF
TRBJ1-2 NA TRBV20-1 NA TGCAGTGCACGACAGGATGAATTCTATGGCTACACCTTC CSARQDEFYGYTF
TRBJ1-1 NA TRBV28 NA TGTGCCAGCGTGAACCCGAACACTGAAGCTTCCTTT CASVNPNTEASF
TRBJ1-2 NA TRBV29-1 NA TGCAGCGTTCCTGGTCTCGAAACAGGGATCCTCGGTGGCTACACCTTC CSVPGLETGILGGYTF
TRBJ2-3 many TRBV20-1 NA TGCAGTGCTAGAACGGGAGCACACACAGATACGCAGTATTTT CSARTGAHTDTQYF
TRBJ1-1 NA TRBV29-1 TRBD1 TGCAGCTTAGACAGGGAAACTGAAGCTTTCTTT CSLDRETEAFF
TRBJ2-5 NA TRBV7-9 TRBD1 TGTGCCAGCAGTGGACAGGGGATGATGGAGACCCAGTACTTC CASSGQGMMETQYF
TRBJ2-7 few TRBV7-9 NA TGTGCCAGCAGCTTAAAGGAGGGATACGAGCAGTACTTC CASSLKEGYEQYF
TRBJ1-1 NA TRBV5-1 NA TGCGCCAGCAGTTACCTCAGGGGCGAGAACACTGAAGCTTTCTTT CASSYLRGENTEAFF
TRBJ1-4 NA TRBV2 TRBD1 TGTGCCAGCAGTCCCGACCGAGGGGGCGCACGGGAAAAACTGTTTTTT CASSPDRGGAREKLFF
TRBJ2-7 NA TRBV6-1 TRBD1 TGTGCCAGCAGTGAAGCCGGGACAGGAACCTACGAGCAGTACTTC CASSEAGTGTYEQYF
TRBJ1-1 NA TRBV7-9 NA TGTGCCAGCAGCCAGGGTTGGGGGACTGAAGCTTTCTTT CASSQGWGTEAFF
TRBJ2-5 NA TRBV29-1 TRBD2 TGCAGCGTTGAAAACGAGCGGGGGAGCGGCTCAGAGACCCAGTACTTC CSVENERGSGSETQYF
TRBJ2-5 NA TRBV18 NA TGTGCCAGCTCACCGAAACAGCAAGAGACCCAGTACTTC CASSPKQQETQYF
TRBJ1-1 NA TRBV29-1 NA TGCAGCGTTTATGAGGGGGGTGAAGCTTTCTTT CSVYEGGEAFF
TRBJ2-2 many TRBV5-1 NA TGCGCCAGCAGCTTGTCCACGAAAAGGGGCACCGGGGAGCTGTTTTTT CASSLSTKRGTGELFF
TRBJ2-7 many TRBV5-1 TRBD1 TGCGCCAGCAGCTTGGACAGGGGGTTCTACGAGCAGTACTTC CASSLDRGFYEQYF
TRBJ2-7 many TRBV7-9 NA TGTGCCAGCAGCGGACACGGTGCGACGGGCGAGCAGTACTTC CASSGHGATGEQYF
TRBJ1-6 NA TRBV7-8 NA TGTGCCAGCAGCTTAGGGGTTACCTATAATTCACCCCTCCACTTT CASSLGVTYNSPLHF
TRBJ2-1 NA TRBV19 TRBD2 TGTGCCAGTAGTATCCGGCTAGCGGGAGGATTAAATGAGCAGTTCTTC CASSIRLAGGLNEQFF
TRBJ2-5 NA TRBV10-3 TRBD2 TGTGCCATCAGTGAGCCGCAGTCGGCGGGGGGGATTGGAGAGACCCAGTACTTC CAISEPQSAGGIGETQYF